Listed below are T cell receptor beta chains from one sample, sequenced in a study of blood T cell repertoires in COVID-19. Clones were sequenced by immunoSEQ multiplex PCR, and TCRdb holds only the in-frame ones, with some missing. The table lists about 360,000 clones, about 86% of them singletons. The sample comprised peripheral blood. Every receptor here comes from an older woman with COVID-19, enrolled during active disease. The CDR3 runs from the conserved cysteine through the conserved F or W. The D gene is left open where the match is weak. Expanded clones get a size class; other rows say once, few or many, or leave the size out.

CDR3: CASSKLGGIADTQYF; DNA: TGTGCCAGCAGCAAACTTGGAGGGATCGCAGATACGCAGTATTTT; J: TRBJ2-3; D: .; V: TRBV21-1; size: .
CDR3: CASILSGGPYNEQFF; DNA: TGTGCCAGCATCCTAAGCGGGGGGCCGTACAATGAGCAGTTCTTC; J: TRBJ2-1; D: TRBD2; V: TRBV2; size: .
CDR3: CASSGGGEPSSGYTF; DNA: TGTGCCAGCAGCGGGGGCGGGGAGCCCAGTTCGGGCTACACCTTC; J: TRBJ1-2; D: .; V: TRBV9; size: .
CDR3: CASSSTRPGNYGYTF; DNA: TGTGCCAGCAGTAGTACGAGGCCGGGAAACTATGGCTACACCTTC; J: TRBJ1-2; D: .; V: TRBV27; size: .
CDR3: CASSIVGAENIQYF; DNA: TGTGCCAGTAGTATAGTAGGGGCCGAAAACATTCAGTACTTC; J: TRBJ2-4; D: .; V: TRBV19; size: once
CDR3: CASSTTPDSPFNQPQHF; DNA: TGTGCCAGCAGTACAACGCCAGACAGCCCTTTCAATCAGCCCCAGCATTTT; J: TRBJ1-5; D: .; V: TRBV2; size: .
CDR3: CASSYNSGVLMNTEAFF; DNA: TGTGCCAGCAGCTATAATTCGGGGGTTTTAATGAACACTGAAGCTTTCTTT; J: TRBJ1-1; D: .; V: TRBV7-2; size: .
CDR3: CASSPLGGSSYNEQFF; DNA: TGTGCCAGCAGCCCCCTGGGCGGGAGCTCCTACAATGAGCAGTTCTTC; J: TRBJ2-1; D: TRBD2; V: TRBV9; size: .
CDR3: CASSSTGDSPLHF; DNA: TGCGCCAGCAGCTCTACAGGGGATTCACCCCTCCACTTT; J: TRBJ1-6; D: TRBD1; V: TRBV5-1; size: once
CDR3: CASSQADRGGNQPQHF; DNA: TGCGCCAGCAGCCAGGCCGACAGGGGGGGTAATCAGCCCCAGCATTTT; J: TRBJ1-5; D: TRBD1; V: TRBV4-1; size: .
CDR3: CATSRDRGGVQEKLFF; DNA: TGTGCCACCAGCAGAGATCGGGGAGGGGTACAAGAAAAACTGTTTTTT; J: TRBJ1-4; D: .; V: TRBV15; size: .
CDR3: CASNRQGGSYGYTF; DNA: TGTGCCAGCAACCGACAGGGAGGAAGCTATGGCTACACCTTC; J: TRBJ1-2; D: TRBD1; V: TRBV6-5; size: .
CDR3: CASSLEAGLGDEQYF; DNA: TGTGCCAGCAGCTTAGAGGCGGGGCTCGGCGACGAGCAGTACTTC; J: TRBJ2-7; D: .; V: TRBV7-2; size: .
CDR3: CASSLWGADYGYTF; DNA: TGTGCCAGCAGCTTGTGGGGCGCCGACTATGGCTACACCTTC; J: TRBJ1-2; D: .; V: TRBV5-4; size: .
CDR3: CASSFYTDRVNGYTF; DNA: TGTGCCAGCAGCTTCTATACCGACAGGGTAAATGGCTACACCTTC; J: TRBJ1-2; D: TRBD1; V: TRBV13; size: .
CDR3: CASSFGAIDTQYF; DNA: TGTGCCAGCAGCTTCGGAGCCATAGATACGCAGTATTTT; J: TRBJ2-3; D: .; V: TRBV7-3; size: .
CDR3: CASSQDSAGNTIYF; DNA: TGTGCCAGCAGCCAGGACAGCGCTGGAAACACCATATATTTT; J: TRBJ1-3; D: .; V: TRBV3-1/TRBV3-2; size: .
CDR3: CASSELGEGYEQYF; DNA: TGTGCCAGCAGTGAGTTGGGGGAGGGCTACGAGCAGTACTTC; J: TRBJ2-7; D: TRBD2; V: TRBV2; size: .
CDR3: CATPGRGGSGYGYTF; DNA: TGTGCCACCCCCGGGCGGGGGGGCAGTGGCTATGGCTACACCTTC; J: TRBJ1-2; D: .; V: TRBV18; size: once
CDR3: CASRPVKGGHTEAFF; DNA: TGTGCCAGCAGGCCAGTCAAGGGGGGGCACACTGAAGCTTTCTTT; J: TRBJ1-1; D: .; V: TRBV6-5; size: .
CDR3: CASRPRELAGLLSYNEQFF; DNA: TGCGCCAGCAGGCCAAGGGAACTAGCGGGCCTACTCTCCTACAATGAGCAGTTCTTC; J: TRBJ2-1; D: TRBD2; V: TRBV10-2; size: .
CDR3: CASSKTGVGTEAFF; DNA: TGTGCCAGCAGCAAAACAGGGGTTGGTACTGAAGCTTTCTTT; J: TRBJ1-1; D: TRBD1; V: TRBV5-4; size: .
CDR3: CASSVVGRGQETQYF; DNA: TGTGCCAGCAGCGTAGTGGGCAGGGGCCAAGAGACCCAGTACTTC; J: TRBJ2-5; D: .; V: TRBV9; size: .
CDR3: CASSSGTGGYEQYF; DNA: TGCGCCAGCAGCTCCGGGACAGGGGGCTACGAGCAGTACTTC; J: TRBJ2-7; D: TRBD1; V: TRBV5-1; size: few
CDR3: CSVYAGHEQYF; DNA: TGCAGCGTTTATGCAGGGCACGAGCAGTACTTC; J: TRBJ2-7; D: .; V: TRBV29-1; size: .
CDR3: CASSLLGNLIAKNIQYF; DNA: TGCGCCAGCAGCTTGTTGGGCAACTTAATAGCCAAAAACATTCAGTACTTC; J: TRBJ2-4; D: .; V: TRBV5-1; size: .
CDR3: CASSYAWGDEQFF; DNA: TGTGCCAGCAGTTACGCCTGGGGGGATGAGCAGTTCTTC; J: TRBJ2-1; D: .; V: TRBV6-2/TRBV6-3; size: few
CDR3: CASSLDSGGYGTGELFF; DNA: TGTGCCAGCAGCTTGGATAGCGGGGGATATGGCACCGGGGAGCTGTTTTTT; J: TRBJ2-2; D: TRBD2; V: TRBV7-7; size: .
CDR3: CASSLVGPGLAGGGSYEQYF; DNA: TGTGCCAGCAGCTTAGTCGGTCCGGGACTAGCGGGGGGCGGCTCCTACGAGCAGTACTTC; J: TRBJ2-7; D: TRBD2; V: TRBV7-8; size: .
CDR3: CASSLSPLQETQYF; DNA: TGTGCCAGCAGTTTAAGCCCCTTACAAGAGACCCAGTACTTC; J: TRBJ2-5; D: .; V: TRBV27; size: .
CDR3: CASSLALKGWDGYTF; DNA: TGTGCCAGCAGCTTAGCGCTGAAGGGGTGGGATGGCTACACCTTC; J: TRBJ1-2; D: .; V: TRBV7-9; size: once
CDR3: CASSDRDISNYGYTF; DNA: TGTGCCAGCAGCGACAGGGACATATCTAACTATGGCTACACCTTC; J: TRBJ1-2; D: TRBD1; V: TRBV3-1/TRBV3-2; size: once
CDR3: CASSLKAFEQYF; DNA: TGTGCCAGCAGCTTAAAAGCGTTCGAGCAGTACTTC; J: TRBJ2-7; D: .; V: TRBV7-9; size: .
CDR3: CAWNEQGAINEQYF; DNA: TGTGCCTGGAATGAACAGGGGGCTATCAACGAGCAGTACTTC; J: TRBJ2-7; D: TRBD1; V: TRBV30; size: .
CDR3: CASSLKGGTGGNQPQHF; DNA: TGTGCCAGCAGCCTAAAGGGGGGGACAGGAGGTAATCAGCCCCAGCATTTT; J: TRBJ1-5; D: TRBD1; V: TRBV3-1/TRBV3-2; size: .
CDR3: CASSNRYSGANVLTF; DNA: TGTGCCAGCAGTAACAGATACTCTGGGGCCAACGTCCTGACTTTC; J: TRBJ2-6; D: .; V: TRBV2; size: .
CDR3: CASSKPGQGTNNEQFF; DNA: TGTGCCAGTAGTAAACCGGGACAGGGGACGAACAATGAGCAGTTCTTC; J: TRBJ2-1; D: TRBD1; V: TRBV19; size: .
CDR3: CSVGDRFGQPQHF; DNA: TGCAGCGTTGGGGACAGGTTCGGTCAGCCCCAGCATTTT; J: TRBJ1-5; D: TRBD1; V: TRBV29-1; size: .
CDR3: CASSQTLTDTQYF; DNA: TGTGCCAGCAGCCAGACACTCACAGATACGCAGTATTTT; J: TRBJ2-3; D: .; V: TRBV5-4; size: .
CDR3: CASSQGAGTQETQYF; DNA: TGTGCCAGCAGTCAGGGAGCGGGGACCCAAGAGACCCAGTACTTC; J: TRBJ2-5; D: TRBD2; V: TRBV6-2/TRBV6-3; size: .
CDR3: CASSPQGARSDGYTF; DNA: TGTGCCAGCTCACCACAGGGGGCGCGGTCTGACGGCTACACCTTC; J: TRBJ1-2; D: TRBD1; V: TRBV18; size: once
CDR3: CASTLRGGPDEQYF; DNA: TGTGCCAGTACCCTCCGCGGGGGGCCTGACGAGCAGTACTTC; J: TRBJ2-7; D: TRBD2; V: TRBV19; size: .
CDR3: CASSTYRGRLNTEAFF; DNA: TGTGCCAGTAGTACCTACAGGGGGCGCTTGAACACTGAAGCTTTCTTT; J: TRBJ1-1; D: TRBD1; V: TRBV19; size: .
CDR3: CASSENSGGTDTQYF; DNA: TGTGCCAGCAGTGAGAATAGCGGGGGCACAGATACGCAGTATTTT; J: TRBJ2-3; D: TRBD2; V: TRBV6-1; size: .
CDR3: CASKGQGDYGYTF; DNA: TGTGCCAGTAAGGGACAGGGAGACTATGGCTACACCTTC; J: TRBJ1-2; D: TRBD1; V: TRBV19; size: .
CDR3: CASKKEMNTEAFF; DNA: TGTGCCAGCAAAAAAGAGATGAACACTGAAGCTTTCTTT; J: TRBJ1-1; D: .; V: TRBV27; size: .
CDR3: CASSSSQGIIYEQYF; DNA: TGTGCCAGCAGCTCCAGCCAGGGGATCATCTACGAGCAGTACTTC; J: TRBJ2-7; D: .; V: TRBV13; size: .
CDR3: CASSIGRSGVNGYTF; DNA: TGTGCCAGTAGTATAGGGAGGTCCGGGGTCAATGGCTACACCTTC; J: TRBJ1-2; D: .; V: TRBV19; size: .
CDR3: CASSPTTDYNSPLHF; DNA: TGTGCCAGCAGCCCTACGACAGACTATAATTCACCCCTCCACTTT; J: TRBJ1-6; D: .; V: TRBV9; size: .
CDR3: CASSVGGQGTNEKLFF; DNA: TGTGCCAGCAGCGTGGGCGGACAGGGGACTAATGAAAAACTGTTTTTT; J: TRBJ1-4; D: TRBD1; V: TRBV5-4; size: .
CDR3: CASSLGLASSGANVLTF; DNA: TGTGCCAGCAGCTTGGGACTAGCTAGCTCTGGGGCCAACGTCCTGACTTTC; J: TRBJ2-6; D: TRBD2; V: TRBV11-3; size: .
CDR3: CASTLRGTRNYGYTF; DNA: TGTGCCAGCACCCTAAGGGGGACAAGAAACTATGGCTACACCTTC; J: TRBJ1-2; D: .; V: TRBV6-5; size: .
CDR3: CASSYSGGYGYTF; DNA: TGTGCCAGCAGTTACTCCGGAGGCTATGGCTACACCTTC; J: TRBJ1-2; D: .; V: TRBV6-2/TRBV6-3; size: .